Presented here are 14 T cell receptor beta chains from one specimen sequenced in a study of neurological immune-mediated disorders. One entry per CDR3 protein results from TCRdb running MiXCR on the 5' RACE reads. The sample carries approximately 87,000 distinct CDR3 sequences, less than 15% recorded once. The sequenced sample consisted of PBMCs. The source of these receptors is a woman between 50 and 59 years old in good health.

This clonotype was picked up many times. J is TRBJ1-1 and V is TRBV6-2 or TRBV6-3, with a tentative D call TRBD1 (6 bases). CDR1 MNHEY and CDR2 SVGEGT come from the germline V gene. This CDR3 spans 15 amino acids. Trimming left V 2 bases short and J 1 base short, with 11 bases between. CDR3 sequence: CASSYMGRGNTEAFF. CDR3 nucleotide sequence: TGTGCCAGCAGTTACATGGGCAGGGGGAACACTGAAGCTTTCTTT.

This clonotype has a count of ten or more. CDR3 in DNA: TGTGCCAGCACCACGGGTCGCAACGAGCAGTACTTC. It encodes CASTTGRNEQYF. The rearrangement joins TRBV13 to TRBJ2-7; D is unclear. CDR3 length: 12 residues. Trimming stripped 7 bases from V and 5 bases from J, with 12 bases between. Germline-derived CDR1 and CDR2 are PRHDT and FYEKMQ (reference sequence).

Points on this clonotype: This may arise from a read error, as a much more abundant clone is one base away. The J gene is TRBJ2-7, the V gene TRBV7-2; D remains ambiguous. Trimming took 1 base from V and 2 from J, leaving 12 bases between them. Germline-derived CDR1 and CDR2 are SGHTA and FQGNSA. This CDR3 contains 15 residues. The CDR3 nucleotides read TGTGCCAGCAGCTTAGAGGCAGCTAACCCCTACGAGCAGTACTTC. Translated: CASSLEAANPYEQYF.

This clonotype was seen repeatedly, ten times or more. This sequence joins TRBV7-2 and TRBJ1-3; D call uncertain. Germline lookup yields CDR1 SGHTA and CDR2 FQGNSA. The CDR3 totals 15 residues. The V end lost 1 base, the J end lost 2 bases, and 9 bases lay between the germline ends. CDR3 coding DNA: TGTGCCAGCAGCTTAGTTCCAGGCGCTGGAAACACCATATATTTT. Translation gives CASSLVPGAGNTIYF.

For this clonotype: A much larger clone is a single base away; this may be a read error. The V call is TRBV27, the J call TRBJ2-5; 7 bases map to TRBD2. Germline loops: CDR1 MNHEY, CDR2 SMNVEV (reference sequence). CDR3 length: 15 amino acids. CDR3 DNA: TGTGCCAGCAGTTTATCACTAGCGAACCAAGATACCCAGTACTTC. This sequence encodes CASSLSLANQDTQYF.

This clonotype appeared many times. The chain couples TRBV5-1 to TRBJ2-3, with D perhaps TRBD1 (6 bases). Germline loops: CDR1 SGHRS, CDR2 YFSETQ. V was pared by 4 bases and J by 0 bases, with 12 bases between. The CDR3 extends over 15 amino acids. CDR3 sequence: CASSPGTFSTDTQYF. DNA of the CDR3: TGCGCCAGCAGCCCCGGGACATTTAGCACAGATACGCAGTATTTT.

This clonotype was seen ten or more times. This rearrangement joins TRBV10-3 to TRBJ2-1, with 13 bases fitting TRBD2. V shed 3 bases, J shed 5 bases, and the junction held 4 bases outside the gene matches. Germline V gene sequence: CDR1 ENHRY, CDR2 SYGVKD. CDR3 length equals 16 residues. The CDR3 nucleotides read TGTGCCATCAGTGACCACACTAGCGGGAGGGACAATGAGCAGTTCTTC. Amino acids: CAISDHTSGRDNEQFF.

At least ten counts were recorded for this clonotype. This sequence joins TRBV9 and TRBJ2-1; tentative D call: TRBD2 (5 bases). V dropped 3 bases and J dropped 5 bases, with 15 bases sitting between them. This CDR3 is 15 amino acids long. Germline loops: CDR1 SGDLS, CDR2 YYNGEE. CDR3 loop: CASSASPTIDNEQFF. For the CDR3, the DNA is TGTGCCAGCAGCGCTAGCCCTACCATCGACAATGAGCAGTTCTTC.

This clonotype was counted at least ten times. This chain joins TRBV7-9 and TRBJ1-5; 7 positions match TRBD1. CDR3 size: 18 residues. In germline, CDR1 is SEHNR, CDR2 FQNEAQ (reference sequence). The J segment lost 1 base and the V segment lost 4 bases, leaving 13 bases of the junction unmatched. This CDR3 reads CASSSTGTVTSSNQPQHF. CDR3 DNA sequence: TGTGCCAGCAGCTCAACCGGGACAGTAACCAGCAGCAATCAGCCCCAGCATTTT. The entire variable domain, with the rest obtained from reference TRBV7-9 and TRBJ1-5, is as follows: DTGVSQNPRHKITKRGQNVTFRCDPISEHNRLYWYRQTLGQGPEFLTYFQNEAQLEKSRLLSDRFSAERPKGSFSTLEIQRTEQGDSAMYLCASSSTGTVTSSNQPQHFGDGTRLSIL.

This clonotype was seen at least ten times. The rearrangement uses TRBV5-1 and TRBJ2-1; 9 nucleotides match TRBD2. This CDR3 has 13 residues. V lost 5 bases, J lost 9 bases, and 6 bases stayed unmatched. Germline CDR1 is SGHRS and CDR2 is YFSETQ. CDR3 sequence reads: CASSWREGSEQFF. As DNA, the CDR3 is TGCGCCAGCAGTTGGCGGGAGGGCTCTGAGCAGTTCTTC.

This clonotype came up many times. The chain uses TRBV6-6 and TRBJ1-2; D might be TRBD1 (5 bases). The germline V gene encodes CDR1 MNHNY and CDR2 SVGAGI (reference sequence). The CDR3 runs to 13 residues. The germline V and J ends were trimmed by 4 bases and 0 bases, with 6 bases remaining between them. CDR3 sequence (DNA): TGTGCCAGCAGTTCGGGACCTAACTATGGCTACACCTTC. Protein sequence: CASSSGPNYGYTF.

This clonotype has at least ten counts. The chain uses TRBV5-1 and TRBJ2-1, with 10 nucleotides matching TRBD2. This CDR3 is 16 amino acids long. CDR1 and CDR2 (germline): SGHRS, YFSETQ. Trimming at V came to 1 base and at J to 7 bases, leaving 8 bases not matched to a gene. The chain's CDR3 is CASSLPTSGIENEQFF. For the CDR3, the DNA is TGCGCCAGCAGCTTGCCAACTAGCGGGATTGAGAATGAGCAGTTCTTC.

This clonotype was seen ten or more times. The CDR3 DNA is TGTGCCAGCAGCTTAGCGAGTGGGGGTGCATACAATGAGCAGTTCTTC. Protein sequence: CASSLASGGAYNEQFF. The chain couples TRBV7-2 to TRBJ2-1; TRBD1 or TRBD2 may be the D gene (5 bases each). CDR3 length: 16 amino acids. V lost 0 bases and J 4 bases, leaving 13 bases between the germline ends. The germline V gene encodes CDR1 SGHTA and CDR2 FQGNSA.

This clonotype was seen at least ten times. The CDR3 here is CASSPQGAKFADTQYF. For the CDR3, the DNA is TGCGCCAGCAGTCCGCAGGGGGCTAAGTTTGCAGATACGCAGTATTTT. This rearrangement joins TRBV5-1 to TRBJ2-3; TRBD1 matches at 8 bases. The germline gives CDR1 SGHRS, CDR2 YFSETQ. The CDR3 has 16 residues. V dropped 5 bases and J dropped 4; count of bases not matched to a gene: 12.